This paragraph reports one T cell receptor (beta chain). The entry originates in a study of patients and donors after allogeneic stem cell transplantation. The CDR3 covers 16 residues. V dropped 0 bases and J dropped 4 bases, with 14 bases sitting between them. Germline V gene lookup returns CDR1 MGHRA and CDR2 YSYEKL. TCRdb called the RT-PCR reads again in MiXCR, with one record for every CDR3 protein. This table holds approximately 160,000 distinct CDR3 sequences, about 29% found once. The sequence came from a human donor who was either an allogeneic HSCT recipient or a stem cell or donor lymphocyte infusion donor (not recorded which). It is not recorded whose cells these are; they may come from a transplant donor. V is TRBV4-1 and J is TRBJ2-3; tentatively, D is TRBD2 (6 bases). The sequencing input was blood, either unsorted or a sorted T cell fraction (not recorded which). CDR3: CASSQDLGGPADTQYF. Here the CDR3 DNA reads TGCGCCAGCAGCCAAGATTTGGGAGGTCCGGCAGATACGCAGTATTTT.